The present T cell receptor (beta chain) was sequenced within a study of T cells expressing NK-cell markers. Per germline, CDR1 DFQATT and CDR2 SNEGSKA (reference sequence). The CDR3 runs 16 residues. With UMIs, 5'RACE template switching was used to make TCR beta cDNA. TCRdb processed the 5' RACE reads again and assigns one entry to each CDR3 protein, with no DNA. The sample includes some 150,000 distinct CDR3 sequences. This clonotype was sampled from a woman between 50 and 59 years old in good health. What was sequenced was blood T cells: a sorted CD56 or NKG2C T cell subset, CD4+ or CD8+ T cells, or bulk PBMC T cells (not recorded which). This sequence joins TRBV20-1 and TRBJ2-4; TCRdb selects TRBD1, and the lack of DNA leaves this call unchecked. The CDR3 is CSARIGQGAPRNIQYF.